The T cell receptor (beta chain) described here comes from a study of T cell changes during pregnancy in multiple sclerosis. The method was immunoSEQ multiplex PCR; TCRdb's version includes in-frame clones alone and lacks a portion of them. The data hold some 70,000 clones, with roughly 92% observed a single time. The CDR3 runs 12 residues. Germline V lookup: CDR1 ENHRY, CDR2 SYGVKD. The ends were cut back, 7 bases at V and 8 bases at J, with 12 bases in the middle. The V call is TRBV10-3, the J call TRBJ2-1, with D maybe TRBD2 (5 bases). Specimen: peripheral blood, collected after pregnancy. The clonotype was recovered from a female donor in good health, enrolled as a control in a pregnancy study. The DNA of the CDR3 is TGTGCCATCATGGGAGATCCCCATGAGCAGTTCTTC. It translates to CAIMGDPHEQFF.